One sample yielded the 24 T cell receptor beta chains listed below, sequenced in a study of OX40 agonist ivuxolimab in advanced cancers. Clones were sequenced by immunoSEQ multiplex PCR, and TCRdb holds only the in-frame ones, with some missing. The table shows approximately 77,000 clones, with about 90% occurring only once. The sample consisted of CD4+ or CD8+ T cells sorted from blood, taken in a trial of the OX40 agonist ivuxolimab. The receptor source for this set is an adult with an advanced solid tumor such as melanoma, head and neck, liver or kidney cancer.

V usage is TRBV5-4 and J usage is TRBJ2-1; 9 bases line up with TRBD2. Germline CDR1 and CDR2: SGHNT and YYREEE (reference sequence). The CDR3 length is 19 residues. J gave up 0 bases and V 4 bases, and 14 bases lay outside the gene matches. CDR3 in amino acids: CASSPLGSGSISSYNEQFF. The CDR3 DNA follows: TGTGCCAGCAGCCCGTTAGGTAGCGGGAGTATTAGCTCCTACAATGAGCAGTTCTTC.

The V gene is TRBV28, the J gene TRBJ1-1; the match to TRBD1 covers 8 bases. The CDR3 has 16 amino acids. Germline V gene data show CDR1 as MDHEN and CDR2 as SYDVKM. V trimming: 7 bases; J trimming: 1 base; junction bases outside the gene matches: 11. CDR3 sequence: CASNYPLGQGNTEAFF. The CDR3 bases are TGTGCCAGCAACTACCCCCTCGGACAGGGGAACACTGAAGCTTTCTTT.

The chain combines TRBV21-1 with TRBJ2-4. TRBV21-1 is marked as a pseudogene. This CDR3 is built from 18 residues. CDR3 sequence: CASSKVDGRAKAKNIQYF. In nucleotides, the CDR3 is TGTGCCAGCAGCAAAGTGGATGGACGGGCGAAGGCCAAAAACATTCAGTACTTC.

This chain joins TRBV7-2 and TRBJ2-7; 14 bases map to TRBD2. CDR3 length: 15 amino acids. CDR1 is SGHTA and CDR2 is FQGNSA in the germline V gene. Trimming removed 4 bases from V and 2 bases from J; junction bases left unmatched: 1. The DNA of the CDR3 is TGTGCCAGCAGCTCGGGACTAGCGGGGGCCTACGAGCAGTACTTC. Protein sequence: CASSSGLAGAYEQYF.

J is TRBJ2-7 and V is TRBV28; TRBD2 is a possible D gene (6 bases). CDR3 length: 13 residues. Trimming stripped 6 bases from V and 3 bases from J, with 12 bases between. The germline V gene encodes CDR1 MDHEN and CDR2 SYDVKM. Here the CDR3 reads CASRLAGIYEQYF. The CDR3 coding sequence is TGTGCCAGCAGACTGGCGGGAATCTACGAGCAGTACTTC. The full variable domain, in which reference TRBV28 and TRBJ2-7 provide the parts outside the CDR3, is DVKVTQSSRYLVKRTGEKVFLECVQDMDHENMFWYRQDPGLGLRLIYFSYDVKMKEKGDIPEGYSVSREKKERFSLILESASTNQTSMYLCASRLAGIYEQYFGPGTRLTVT.

The chain is built from TRBV7-9 and TRBJ2-1; the match to TRBD1 covers 9 bases. This CDR3 has 16 amino acids. V was pared by 0 bases and J by 6 bases, with 6 bases of the junction left unmatched. Germline CDR1 reads SEHNR; CDR2 reads FQNEAQ (reference sequence). CDR3 DNA: TGTGCCAGCAGCTTAGCCAAGAGGGACAGGGCCAATGAGCAGTTCTTC. It yields the protein CASSLAKRDRANEQFF. The entire variable domain, with the rest obtained from reference TRBV7-9 and TRBJ2-1, is as follows: DTGVSQNPRHKITKRGQNVTFRCDPISEHNRLYWYRQTLGQGPEFLTYFQNEAQLEKSRLLSDRFSAERPKGSFSTLEIQRTEQGDSAMYLCASSLAKRDRANEQFFGPGTRLTVL.

The V call is TRBV18, the J call TRBJ1-1, with D tentatively TRBD1 (6 bases). Looked up from germline, CDR1 is KGHSH and CDR2 is LQKENI. V was cut by 5 bases and J by 1 base, with 17 bases left in between. This CDR3 spans 16 amino acids. In DNA, the CDR3 is TGTGCCAGCTCATCATCACGGGGGGCCCCGAACACTGAAGCTTTCTTT. Its protein is CASSSSRGAPNTEAFF. The full variable domain, its missing parts supplied by reference TRBV18 and TRBJ1-1, is NAGVMQNPRHLVRRRGQEARLRCSPMKGHSHVYWYRQLPEEGLKFMVYLQKENIIDESGMPKERFSAEFPKEGPSILRIQQVVRGDSAAYFCASSSSRGAPNTEAFFGQGTRLTVV.

The V call is TRBV7-8, the J call TRBJ2-2; D gene uncertain. Between the trimmed V and J ends, which lost 3 bases and 3 bases, there was a span of 5 bases. The CDR3 extends over 13 amino acids. Germline-derived CDR1 and CDR2 are SGHVS and FQNEAQ. The CDR3 region is CASSLGHTGELFF. CDR3 sequence (DNA): TGTGCCAGCAGCTTGGGTCACACCGGGGAGCTGTTTTTT. Looking up the rest from reference TRBV7-8 and TRBJ2-2 gives the full variable domain: GAGVSQSPRYKVAKRGQDVALRCDPISGHVSLFWYQQALGQGPEFLTYFQNEAQLDKSGLPSDRFFAERPEGSVSTLKIQRTQQEDSAVYLCASSLGHTGELFFGEGSRLTVL.

V is TRBV7-9 and J is TRBJ2-5, with unresolved D. The V end was cut by 1 base, the J end by 1 base, with 19 bases between. The CDR3 is made up of 18 amino acids. Germline V lookup: CDR1 SEHNR, CDR2 FQNEAQ (reference sequence). CDR3 sequence: CASSLDRAGLHVQETQYF. CDR3 coding DNA: TGTGCCAGCAGCTTAGATCGGGCAGGATTACATGTCCAAGAGACCCAGTACTTC.

The chain is built from TRBV27 and TRBJ1-6, with 7 bases identical to TRBD1. The CDR3 covers 15 residues. The V segment lost 3 bases and the J segment 6 bases; nucleotides outside the gene matches: 5. From germline, CDR1 is MNHEY and CDR2 SMNVEV (reference sequence). DNA for the CDR3: TGTGCCAGCAGTTTTGGAGGGGGCGGTAATTCACCCCTCCACTTT. It is translated as CASSFGGGGNSPLHF.

The chain carries TRBV2 and TRBJ1-5; D call uncertain. V was trimmed by 4 bases and J by 5 bases, leaving 12 bases between them. Germline values: CDR1 SNHLY, CDR2 FYNNEI. The CDR3 consists of 14 residues. CDR3 nucleotides: TGTGCCAGCAGTGGGGTGGCAGCCGATCAGCCCCAGCATTTT. The encoded protein is CASSGVAADQPQHF.

This clone was seen just once. The chain links TRBV7-2 to TRBJ1-2, with no clear D. Germline V lookup: CDR1 SGHTA, CDR2 FQGNSA. V was trimmed by 0 bases and J by 6 bases, leaving 11 bases between them. The CDR3 contains 14 residues. The CDR3 region has the DNA TGTGCCAGCAGCTTAGCCACAGCTCCTAATGGCTACACCTTC. This gives the protein CASSLATAPNGYTF.

The genes are TRBV28 and TRBJ2-7; D call uncertain. Between the trimmed V and J ends, which lost 6 bases and 2 bases, there was a span of 11 bases. This CDR3 spans 13 amino acids. Germline V gene sequence: CDR1 MDHEN, CDR2 SYDVKM. CDR3 DNA: TGTGCCAGCAGCTCCACCAGCCCCTACGAGCAGTACTTC. Translating gives CASSSTSPYEQYF.

This chain connects TRBV28 to TRBJ1-1; 7 bases match TRBD1. Trimming at V came to 6 bases and at J to 4 bases, leaving 14 bases not matched to a gene. Germline CDR1 MDHEN, CDR2 SYDVKM. This CDR3 is 16 amino acids long. The CDR3 reads CASRRATGVESTEAFF. The CDR3 nucleotides read TGTGCCAGCAGGCGAGCTACAGGGGTAGAGAGCACTGAAGCTTTCTTT.

The V gene is TRBV7-9, the J gene TRBJ1-5, with no clear D. V was trimmed by 1 base and J by 2 bases, leaving 12 bases between them. The germline gives CDR1 SEHNR, CDR2 FQNEAQ (reference sequence). The CDR3 loop spans 16 amino acids. The CDR3 nucleotides read TGTGCCAGCAGCTTAGAAAATGGCTTCGGCAATCAGCCCCAGCATTTT. Translation: CASSLENGFGNQPQHF.

The chain carries TRBV2 and TRBJ2-7; D possibly matches TRBD1 or TRBD2 (5 bases each). V gave up 7 bases and J gave up 1 base, with 11 bases separating them. There are 13 residues in the CDR3. Germline V gene data show CDR1 as SNHLY and CDR2 as FYNNEI. For the CDR3, the DNA is TGTGCCAGCAACTGGGACGGATCCTACGAGCAGTACTTC. Translation gives CASNWDGSYEQYF.

This rearrangement joins TRBV18 to TRBJ2-2, with D possibly being TRBD1 (6 bases). The CDR3 is made up of 14 amino acids. Germline CDR1 is KGHSH and CDR2 is LQKENI. The V end was cut by 2 bases, the J end by 3 bases, with 7 bases between. This CDR3 reads CASSPKGDTGELFF. The CDR3 DNA is TGTGCCAGCTCACCAAAGGGGGACACCGGGGAGCTGTTTTTT. The entire variable domain, with the rest obtained from reference TRBV18 and TRBJ2-2, is as follows: NAGVMQNPRHLVRRRGQEARLRCSPMKGHSHVYWYRQLPEEGLKFMVYLQKENIIDESGMPKERFSAEFPKEGPSILRIQQVVRGDSAAYFCASSPKGDTGELFFGEGSRLTVL.

The chain recombines TRBV7-6 with TRBJ1-5; weak D call: TRBD1 (5 bases). Germline CDR1 reads SGHVS; CDR2 reads FNYEAQ. V lost 5 bases and J lost 5, with 13 bases in between. CDR3 length equals 14 residues. The DNA for the CDR3 is TGTGCCAGCAGCCTTTCGAGGGGCGATCAGCCCCAGCATTTT. It is translated as CASSLSRGDQPQHF.

The J gene is TRBJ1-4, the V gene TRBV6-1; 7 bases map to TRBD1. CDR1 and CDR2 from the germline V gene are MNHNS and SASEGT. Unmatched junction bases numbered 0, after V lost 0 bases and J lost 8 bases. CDR3 length: 13 residues. The CDR3 loop reads CASSEARGEKLFF. CDR3 nucleotides: TGTGCCAGCAGTGAAGCCAGGGGGGAAAAACTGTTTTTT.

The J gene is TRBJ1-2, the V gene TRBV28; 8 nucleotides align to TRBD1. This CDR3 is 15 amino acids long. Germline V gives CDR1 MDHEN, CDR2 SYDVKM. Losses at the gene ends were 4 bases for V and 5 bases for J; bases not matched to a gene: 9. CDR3 residues: CASSSGTGVVYGYTF. In DNA, the CDR3 is TGTGCCAGCAGTTCCGGGACAGGAGTAGTTTATGGCTACACCTTC.

This clone showed up just a few times. The gene calls are TRBV19 and TRBJ2-7; D is unclear. CDR3 length: 11 residues. Trimming took off 11 bases at V and 3 bases at J, with 11 bases between the two ends. Germline V gene lookup returns CDR1 LNHDA and CDR2 SQIVND (reference sequence). In nucleotides, the CDR3 is TGTGCCTCTGGGGTAGACTACGAGCAGTACTTC. As protein: CASGVDYEQYF.

This clone was seen a single time. V and J are TRBV28 and TRBJ2-1; weak D call: TRBD2 (7 bases). Trimming removed 8 bases from V and 8 bases from J, with 19 bases in between. Per the germline V gene, CDR1 is MDHEN and CDR2 is SYDVKM. CDR3 length: 14 residues. The CDR3 region is CASLSGTSPYEQFF. The DNA of the CDR3 is TGTGCCAGCTTGAGCGGGACAAGTCCTTATGAGCAGTTCTTC. The full variable domain, its missing parts supplied by reference TRBV28 and TRBJ2-1, is DVKVTQSSRYLVKRTGEKVFLECVQDMDHENMFWYRQDPGLGLRLIYFSYDVKMKEKGDIPEGYSVSREKKERFSLILESASTNQTSMYLCASLSGTSPYEQFFGPGTRLTVL.

The genes are TRBV6-1 and TRBJ2-5, with D possibly matching TRBD1 (5 bases). Germline CDR1 MNHNS, CDR2 SASEGT. V was cut by 6 bases and J by 5 bases, with 19 bases left in between. This CDR3 comprises 15 residues. The DNA for the CDR3 is TGTGCCAGCAGAGCAGACAGCCAACAGCCTGAGACCCAGTACTTC. Translation gives CASRADSQQPETQYF.

CDR3 loop: CASMGLVDTGELFF. The CDR3 DNA follows: TGTGCCAGTATGGGACTAGTCGACACCGGGGAGCTGTTTTTT. The chain combines TRBV19 with TRBJ2-2; 8 positions match TRBD2. This CDR3 has 14 residues. Germline V lookup: CDR1 LNHDA, CDR2 SQIVND (reference sequence). V was pared by 7 bases and J by 3 bases, with 4 bases of the junction left unmatched.